The 27 T cell receptor beta chains below come from one sample, sequenced in a study of blood T cell repertoires in COVID-19. Profiled with immunoSEQ multiplex PCR; TCRdb holds only in-frame clones, not every one. The data contain 240,000 or so clones, approximately 90% of them singletons. Specimen: peripheral blood. The receptors were gathered from a middle-aged woman who had recovered from COVID-19.

V and J are TRBV2 and TRBJ2-3; 7 bases agree with TRBD1. The trim removed 7 bases at V and 1 base at J, leaving 5 bases unmatched. The V gene's germline CDR1 is SNHLY and CDR2 FYNNEI. The CDR3 is 14 residues long. CDR3 nucleotides: TGTGCCAGCACTCAAGGGGGCCGCACAGATACGCAGTATTTT. Translating gives CASTQGGRTDTQYF.

The chain couples TRBV27 to TRBJ2-3; 15 bases align to TRBD2. The CDR3 is made up of 19 amino acids. The trim removed 2 bases at V and 4 bases at J, leaving 10 bases unmatched. The germline gives CDR1 MNHEY, CDR2 SMNVEV (reference sequence). Here the CDR3 reads CASSLPGLAGGPRADTQYF. For the CDR3, the DNA is TGTGCCAGCAGTTTACCAGGACTAGCGGGAGGGCCTAGGGCAGATACGCAGTATTTT.

Here the CDR3 DNA reads TGTGCCAGTAGTCCCCGGGGGAGCCTGGGGCTACAAGAGACCCAGTACTTC. Amino acids: CASSPRGSLGLQETQYF. This chain connects TRBV19 to TRBJ2-5; perhaps TRBD2 as D (6 bases). CDR1 and CDR2 from the germline V gene are LNHDA and SQIVND (reference sequence). The CDR3 has 17 amino acids. V was cut by 5 bases and J by 2 bases, with 21 bases left in between.

V usage is TRBV5-1 and J usage is TRBJ2-5, with D possibly TRBD2 on 7 matching bases. The CDR3 length is 15 residues. Germline assignment: CDR1 SGHRS and CDR2 YFSETQ. Trimming stripped 4 bases from V and 1 base from J, with 14 bases between. DNA of the CDR3: TGCGCCAGCAGCCCTTTCCGGGGGGCCCAAGAGACCCAGTACTTC. This encodes CASSPFRGAQETQYF. Variable domain in full (rest from reference TRBV5-1 and TRBJ2-5): KAGVTQTPRYLIKTRGQQVTLSCSPISGHRSVSWYQQTPGQGLQFLFEYFSETQRNKGNFPGRFSGRQFSNSRSEMNVSTLELGDSALYLCASSPFRGAQETQYFGPGTRLLVL.

The J gene is TRBJ2-1, the V gene TRBV6-2 or TRBV6-3; D is perhaps TRBD2 (6 bases). The germline gives CDR1 MNHEY, CDR2 SVGEGT. This CDR3 is built from 15 residues. V lost 6 bases, J lost 8 bases, and 20 bases lay in between. The CDR3 here is CASSDGLGRFDEQFF. In DNA, the CDR3 is TGTGCCAGCAGCGACGGACTGGGGAGGTTCGATGAGCAGTTCTTC.

V usage is TRBV29-1 and J usage is TRBJ1-1; D is possibly TRBD1 (6 bases). Germline CDR1 SQVTM, CDR2 ANQGSEA. Between the trimmed V and J ends, which lost 3 bases and 0 bases, there was a span of 11 bases. The CDR3 length is 14 residues. In DNA, the CDR3 is TGCAGCGTTGACCGCCAGGGGATGAACACTGAAGCTTTCTTT. As protein: CSVDRQGMNTEAFF.

V is TRBV19 and J is TRBJ2-7; D perhaps matches TRBD2 (7 bases). V lost 0 bases and J 5 bases, leaving 11 bases between the germline ends. This CDR3 comprises 14 residues. Germline lookup yields CDR1 LNHDA and CDR2 SQIVND (reference sequence). CDR3 nucleotides: TGTGCCAGTAGTATAGACAGGGGAGGGCACGAGCAGTACTTC. Translated: CASSIDRGGHEQYF.

V usage is TRBV25-1 and J usage is TRBJ1-6; weak D call: TRBD1 (5 bases). V gave up 8 bases and J gave up 11 bases, with 16 bases separating them. The CDR3 has 13 amino acids. The germline CDR1 and CDR2 sequences are MGHDK and SYGVNS. For the CDR3, the DNA is TGTGCCAGCCGGGGGGACTGGGGGGCACCCCTCCACTTT. Amino acid sequence: CASRGDWGAPLHF. The full variable domain, its missing parts supplied by reference TRBV25-1 and TRBJ1-6, is EADIYQTPRYLVIGTGKKITLECSQTMGHDKMYWYQQDPGMELHLIHYSYGVNSTEKGDLSSESTVSRIRTEHFPLTLESARPSHTSQYLCASRGDWGAPLHFGNGTRLTVT.

This clone was seen once. The chain couples TRBV6-2 or TRBV6-3 to TRBJ2-1; D remains ambiguous. V lost 6 bases and J lost 12, with 12 bases in between. Germline assignment: CDR1 MNHEY and CDR2 SVGEGT. CDR3 length: 11 amino acids. CDR3 in DNA: TGTGCCAGCAGCGACTTTGGATGGCAGTTCTTC. This encodes CASSDFGWQFF.

The chain uses TRBV14 and TRBJ2-3, with D unresolved. Germline V gene sequence: CDR1 SGHDN, CDR2 FVKESK. This CDR3 region has 13 residues. The V end lost 0 bases, the J end lost 6 bases, and 7 bases lay between the germline ends. CDR3 protein: CASSQDFADTQYF. The CDR3 DNA is TGTGCCAGCAGCCAAGATTTTGCGGATACGCAGTATTTT. Drawing the rest from reference TRBV14 and TRBJ2-3, the complete variable domain is EAGVTQFPSHSVIEKGQTVTLRCDPISGHDNLYWYRRVMGKEIKFLLHFVKESKQDESGMPNNRFLAERTGGTYSTLKVQPAELEDSGVYFCASSQDFADTQYFGPGTRLTVL.

This clone came up a few times. The chain joins TRBV19 to TRBJ1-6, with D maybe TRBD1 (5 bases). V was trimmed by 5 bases and J by 6 bases, leaving 14 bases between them. CDR1 is LNHDA and CDR2 is SQIVND in the germline V gene (reference sequence). This CDR3 contains 15 residues. In DNA form, the CDR3 reads TGTGCCAGTAGTCCGAACAGGTCGCGTAATTCACCCCTCCACTTT. It encodes CASSPNRSRNSPLHF.

The chain has TRBV5-1 and TRBJ2-7; 10 bases are shared with TRBD1. This CDR3 contains 14 residues. V lost 5 bases to trimming and J lost 7 bases; unmatched junction nucleotides: 9. Looked up from germline, CDR1 is SGHRS and CDR2 is YFSETQ. The CDR3 protein is CASRAPGQGPEQYF. CDR3 bases: TGCGCCAGCAGGGCCCCGGGACAGGGGCCGGAGCAGTACTTC.

J is TRBJ2-7 and V is TRBV14; perhaps TRBD1 as D (5 bases). CDR3 length: 17 residues. Deletions cut 3 bases from V and 1 base from J, with 19 bases between. Germline values: CDR1 SGHDN, CDR2 FVKESK. The CDR3 region has the DNA TGTGCCAGCAGCCATCCGGCGGCAGGGCTGAGTTCCTACGAGCAGTACTTC. Translating gives CASSHPAAGLSSYEQYF.

The chain recombines TRBV10-3 with TRBJ1-2; 9 bases fit TRBD1. CDR1 is ENHRY and CDR2 is SYGVKD in the germline V gene. The V gene end was trimmed by 5 bases and the J gene end by 9 bases; junction bases not matched to a gene: 10. This CDR3 has 14 residues. As DNA, the CDR3 is TGTGCCATCAGTACCACCGGGACAGGGTGGAGCTACACCTTC. Translated: CAISTTGTGWSYTF.

The J gene is TRBJ1-1, the V gene TRBV12-3 or TRBV12-4, with D uncertain. Trimming took 6 bases from V and 4 from J, leaving 12 bases between them. The length of the CDR3 is 13 residues. This chain's CDR3 is CASRPWRGTEAFF. The CDR3 DNA reads as TGTGCCAGCAGACCCTGGCGGGGCACTGAAGCTTTCTTT.

This chain uses TRBV11-2 with TRBJ2-1; 14 bases fit TRBD2. The length of the CDR3 is 19 residues. The V gene end was trimmed by 6 bases and the J gene end by 6 bases; junction bases not matched to a gene: 16. CDR1 and CDR2 (germline): SGHAT, FQNNGV. The CDR3 loop is CASRPGGTSGSRVGNEQFF. In DNA, the CDR3 is TGTGCCAGCAGGCCGGGGGGGACTAGCGGGAGTAGGGTCGGCAATGAGCAGTTCTTC.

The CDR3: CASSQAVTTNEKLFF. CDR3 bases: TGTGCCAGCAGCCAAGCGGTAACAACTAATGAAAAACTGTTTTTT. The V and J genes are TRBV3-1 (or the pseudogene TRBV3-2) and TRBJ1-4; D uncertain. V was cut by 1 base and J by 0 bases, with 6 bases left in between. Germline CDR1 is LGHDT and CDR2 is YNNKEL (reference sequence). The CDR3 runs 15 residues.

The rearrangement links TRBV12-5 to TRBJ2-6; D is perhaps TRBD1 (6 bases). V was clipped by 4 bases and J by 0 bases, with 13 bases between them. Per the germline V gene, CDR1 is LGHNT and CDR2 is FRNRAP. CDR3 length: 17 amino acids. The CDR3 protein is CASGWWPQGSGANVLTF. CDR3 DNA sequence: TGTGCTAGTGGTTGGTGGCCACAGGGCTCTGGGGCCAACGTCCTGACTTTC.

This chain links TRBV7-8 with TRBJ1-1; 9 bases map to TRBD1. Germline-derived CDR1 and CDR2 are SGHVS and FQNEAQ. This CDR3 spans 14 amino acids. Trimming at V came to 5 bases and at J to 6 bases, leaving 7 bases not matched to a gene. Here the CDR3 reads CASSGQTGGAEAFF. CDR3 DNA sequence: TGTGCCAGCAGCGGCCAGACAGGGGGGGCTGAAGCTTTCTTT.

CDR3: CASSVRGPAGFSAGELFF. In DNA form, the CDR3 reads TGTGCCAGCAGCGTGCGGGGCCCAGCGGGGTTTTCGGCCGGGGAGCTGTTTTTT. This chain connects TRBV7-2 to TRBJ2-2; 7 bases are a match to TRBD2. The V gene's germline CDR1 is SGHTA and CDR2 FQGNSA. After removal of 5 bases from V and 6 bases from J, the junction contained 18 bases not matched to a gene. The CDR3 spans 18 residues.

The chain carries TRBV19 and TRBJ2-2; TRBD2 matches 12 bases. From germline, CDR1 is LNHDA and CDR2 SQIVND (reference sequence). Germline trimming cut 1 base from V and 6 bases from J; bases unmatched to any gene: 6. The CDR3 totals 17 residues. The CDR3 nucleotides read TGTGCCAGTAGTATAGCCCTAGCGGGAGGGGTCCCCGGGGAGCTGTTTTTT. Residues: CASSIALAGGVPGELFF.

CDR3 coding DNA: TGTGCCAGCTCACCCGACAGGGATCGTGGCTACACCTTC. This gives the protein CASSPDRDRGYTF. This chain uses TRBV18 with TRBJ1-2; 7 nucleotides match TRBD1. Trimming at V came to 3 bases and at J to 7 bases, leaving 5 bases not matched to a gene. The CDR3 has 13 amino acids. Germline-derived CDR1 and CDR2 are KGHSH and LQKENI. Looking up the rest from reference TRBV18 and TRBJ1-2 gives the full variable domain: NAGVMQNPRHLVRRRGQEARLRCSPMKGHSHVYWYRQLPEEGLKFMVYLQKENIIDESGMPKERFSAEFPKEGPSILRIQQVVRGDSAAYFCASSPDRDRGYTFGSGTRLTVV.

V is TRBV6-5 and J is TRBJ2-4; TRBD2 agrees at 8 bases. Losses at the gene ends were 10 bases for V and 6 bases for J; bases not matched to a gene: 8. This CDR3 region has 13 residues. CDR1 is MNHEY and CDR2 is SVGAGI in the germline V gene. CDR3 loop: CATHVREANIQYF. The CDR3, as DNA: TGTGCCACCCATGTGCGGGAGGCAAACATTCAGTACTTC.

The V call is TRBV5-5, the J call TRBJ2-5, with TRBD2 as a possible D gene (6 bases). In germline, CDR1 is SGHKS, CDR2 YYEKEE (reference sequence). The V and J ends lost 2 bases and 5 bases respectively, with 19 bases between them. The CDR3 is 16 residues long. The CDR3 region is CASSFGLAVGRETQYF. CDR3 coding DNA: TGTGCCAGCAGCTTCGGGTTAGCGGTGGGGAGGGAGACCCAGTACTTC.

This chain links TRBV9 with TRBJ2-3; 8 positions agree with TRBD2. The germline CDR1 and CDR2 sequences are SGDLS and YYNGEE. CDR3 length: 16 residues. The V segment lost 4 bases and the J segment 2 bases; nucleotides outside the gene matches: 9. The CDR3 is CASSPSGGRTTDTQYF. CDR3 nucleotides: TGTGCCAGCAGCCCCTCGGGCGGGAGGACCACAGATACGCAGTATTTT. The whole variable domain, remainder taken from reference TRBV9 and TRBJ2-3, is DSGVTQTPKHLITATGQRVTLRCSPRSGDLSVYWYQQSLDQGLQFLIQYYNGEERAKGNILERFSAQQFPDLHSELNLSSLELGDSALYFCASSPSGGRTTDTQYFGPGTRLTVL.

The chain recombines TRBV6-5 with TRBJ2-7, with TRBD2 as a possible D gene (7 bases). The V gene lost 5 bases and the J gene lost 7 bases, with 18 bases spanning the gap. The CDR3 loop spans 14 amino acids. Germline V gene sequence: CDR1 MNHEY, CDR2 SVGAGI. Written as DNA, the CDR3 is TGTGCCAGCAGTCCCGCCGGAGGGGGAGGGGAGCAGTACTTC. It translates to CASSPAGGGGEQYF.

This chain links TRBV24-1 with TRBJ1-1; 11 nucleotides line up with TRBD1. This CDR3 comprises 15 residues. V was pared by 5 bases and J by 5 bases, with 6 bases of the junction left unmatched. Germline V gives CDR1 KGHDR, CDR2 SFDVKD. The CDR3 coding sequence is TGTGCCACCAGTGGGCCGGGACAGGGGGGGACTGAAGCTTTCTTT. Translating it yields CATSGPGQGGTEAFF.